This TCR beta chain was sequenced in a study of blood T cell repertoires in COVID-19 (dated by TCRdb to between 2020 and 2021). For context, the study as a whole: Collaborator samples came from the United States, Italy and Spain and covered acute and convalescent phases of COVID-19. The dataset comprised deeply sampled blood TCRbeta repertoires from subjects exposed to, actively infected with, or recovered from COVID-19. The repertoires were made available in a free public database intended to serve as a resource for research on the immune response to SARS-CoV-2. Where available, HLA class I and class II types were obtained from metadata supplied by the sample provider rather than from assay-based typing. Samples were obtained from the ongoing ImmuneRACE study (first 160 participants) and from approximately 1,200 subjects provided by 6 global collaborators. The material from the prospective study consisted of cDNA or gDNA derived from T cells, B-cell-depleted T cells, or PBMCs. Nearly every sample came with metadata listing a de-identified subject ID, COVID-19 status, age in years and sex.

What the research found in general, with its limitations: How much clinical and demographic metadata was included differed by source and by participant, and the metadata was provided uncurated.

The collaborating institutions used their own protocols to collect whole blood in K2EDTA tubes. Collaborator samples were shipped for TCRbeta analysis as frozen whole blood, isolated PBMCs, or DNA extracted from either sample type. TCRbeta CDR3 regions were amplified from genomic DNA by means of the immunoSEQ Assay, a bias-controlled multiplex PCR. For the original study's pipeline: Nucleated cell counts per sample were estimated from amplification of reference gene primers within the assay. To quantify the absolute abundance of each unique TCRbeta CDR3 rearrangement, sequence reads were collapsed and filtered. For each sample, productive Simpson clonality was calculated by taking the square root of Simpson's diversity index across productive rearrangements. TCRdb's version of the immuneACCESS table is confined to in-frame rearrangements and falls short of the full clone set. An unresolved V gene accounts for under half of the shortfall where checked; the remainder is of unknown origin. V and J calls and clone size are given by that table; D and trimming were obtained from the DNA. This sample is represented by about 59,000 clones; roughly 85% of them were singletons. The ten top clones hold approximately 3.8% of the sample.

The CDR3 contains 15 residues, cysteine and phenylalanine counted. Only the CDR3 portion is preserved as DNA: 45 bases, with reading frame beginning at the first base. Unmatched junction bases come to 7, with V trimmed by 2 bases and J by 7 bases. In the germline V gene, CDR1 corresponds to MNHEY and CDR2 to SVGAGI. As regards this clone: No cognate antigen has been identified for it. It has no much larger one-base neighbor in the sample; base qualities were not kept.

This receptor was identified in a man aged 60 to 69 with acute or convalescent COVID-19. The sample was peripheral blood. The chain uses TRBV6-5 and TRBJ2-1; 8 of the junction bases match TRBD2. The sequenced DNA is TGTGCCAGCAGTTACACGGGCGGGAGGCTGAATGAGCAGTTCTTC. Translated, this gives CASSYTGGRLNEQFF.